The source of this TCR beta chain is a study of blood T cell repertoires in COVID-19. Per the authors' pipeline: Reference gene primer amplification yielded estimated nucleated cell counts. Sequencing used immunoSEQ multiplex PCR; TCRdb keeps in-frame clones, though not all of them. V and J calls plus clone size are reproduced from that table; the DNA served to infer D and trimming. The sample records some 300,000 clones, around 90% being singletons. The junction had 8 bases not matched to a gene; V was cut back by 3 bases and J by 4 bases. CDR3 length equals 15 residues. Germline V lookup: CDR1 SGDLS, CDR2 YYNGEE.

The origin of this receptor is a man aged 18 to 29 with active or convalescent COVID-19. The source material was peripheral blood. This chain connects TRBV9 to TRBJ2-5; 8 bases are a match to TRBD1. CDR3 sequence reads: CASSADRGLGETQYF. The CDR3 DNA reads TGTGCCAGCAGCGCCGACAGGGGTTTGGGAGAGACCCAGTACTTC.